This TCR beta chain derives from a study of T cell changes during pregnancy in multiple sclerosis. The data were produced by immunoSEQ multiplex PCR, yet TCRdb's version contains in-frame clones alone and is incomplete. The sample includes about 44,000 clones, around nine tenths seen only once; the top ten take about 5.4%. The junction had 6 bases not matched to a gene; V was cut back by 6 bases and J by 5 bases. Germline-derived CDR1 and CDR2 are MNHEY and SVGAGI. This CDR3 contains 13 residues. The source was CD8+ T cells from peripheral blood mononuclear cells, collected after pregnancy. The receptor's source is a female donor in good health, enrolled as a control in a pregnancy study. The chain combines TRBV6-5 with TRBJ1-1, with 7 bases identical to TRBD1. CDR3 region: CASRLGGATEAFF. The CDR3 DNA is TGTGCCAGCAGGCTAGGGGGCGCGACTGAAGCTTTCTTT.